A single sample is the source of the 18 T cell receptor beta chains below, sequenced in a study of follicular helper T cells after annual influenza vaccination. Time point in this sample: 2015-2016 season, 7 days after influenza vaccination. Assay: immunoSEQ multiplex PCR; the TCRdb copy retains only in-frame clones and omits some. This table has roughly 7,000 clones, nearly 90% appearing once. Sequencing was performed on CXCR5+ CD38- circulating T follicular helper cells from blood, taken 7 days after influenza vaccination. Described subset: circulating Tfh, non-naive CD4+CXCR5+PD-1+ (ICOS+CD38+ or ICOS-CD38-). The source of these receptors is an adult who received the influenza vaccine.

This clone was seen only once. V gene TRBV7-9 combines with J gene TRBJ2-5, with 10 nucleotides matching TRBD2. Germline CDR1 reads SEHNR; CDR2 reads FQNEAQ (reference sequence). The CDR3 runs to 15 residues. The V gene end was trimmed by 7 bases and the J gene end by 1 base; junction bases not matched to a gene: 6. CDR3 nucleotide sequence: TGTGCCAGCACAAAGCGGGAGGGGCTCCAAGAGACCCAGTACTTC. Translating gives CASTKREGLQETQYF. Full variable domain (outside the CDR3, taken from reference TRBV7-9 and TRBJ2-5): DTGVSQNPRHKITKRGQNVTFRCDPISEHNRLYWYRQTLGQGPEFLTYFQNEAQLEKSRLLSDRFSAERPKGSFSTLEIQRTEQGDSAMYLCASTKREGLQETQYFGPGTRLLVL.

This clone showed up just a few times. The chain employs TRBV11-2 and TRBJ2-7, with 13 bases that match TRBD2. CDR1 SGHAT and CDR2 FQNNGV come from the germline V gene. This CDR3 is built from 18 residues. The V segment lost 5 bases and the J segment 7 bases; nucleotides outside the gene matches: 17. The CDR3 DNA follows: TGTGCCAGCAGCCCGGGGGCAGGAGGAGGGACTAGCGGGATTGAGCAGTACTTC. Translated: CASSPGAGGGTSGIEQYF.

This sequence joins TRBV19 and TRBJ2-5; possibly TRBD1 for D (5 bases). This CDR3 comprises 14 residues. CDR1 is LNHDA and CDR2 is SQIVND in the germline V gene (reference sequence). Trimming removed 4 bases at V and 1 base at J, with 10 bases between. The CDR3 reads CASSTSRGQETQYF. As DNA, the CDR3 is TGTGCCAGTAGTACTTCTAGGGGCCAAGAGACCCAGTACTTC.

This chain links TRBV7-9 with TRBJ1-5, with 9 bases fitting TRBD1. V trimming: 5 bases; J trimming: 11 bases; junction bases outside the gene matches: 7. CDR3 length equals 13 residues. CDR1 and CDR2 from the germline V gene are SEHNR and FQNEAQ (reference sequence). CDR3 residues: CASSVDRGSAQHF. The CDR3, as DNA: TGTGCCAGCAGCGTTGACAGGGGGTCAGCCCAGCATTTT.

The V call is TRBV29-1, the J call TRBJ1-2; a weak D match, TRBD1 (6 bases). Germline V gene sequence: CDR1 SQVTM, CDR2 ANQGSEA. CDR3 length equals 15 residues. V dropped 3 bases and J dropped 1 base, with 15 bases sitting between them. CDR3 in amino acids: CSVDRGLIDNYGYTF. DNA for the CDR3: TGCAGCGTTGACAGGGGTTTAATAGATAACTATGGCTACACCTTC.

The V call is TRBV6-6, the J call TRBJ2-3; a possible D gene is TRBD1 (5 bases). This CDR3 comprises 14 residues. Germline V gene lookup returns CDR1 MNHNY and CDR2 SVGAGI (reference sequence). V dropped 6 bases and J dropped 2 bases, with 12 bases sitting between them. Here the CDR3 DNA reads TGTGCCAGCAGCCCGGAGACAGACACAGATACGCAGTATTTT. Residues: CASSPETDTDTQYF.

The chain joins TRBV7-2 to TRBJ1-2, with D unresolved. CDR1 is SGHTA, CDR2 FQGNSA, per germline. This CDR3 spans 15 amino acids. Trimming removed 0 bases at V and 8 bases at J, with 16 bases between. The CDR3 sequence is CASSLAPGNGGGYTF. CDR3 DNA: TGTGCCAGCAGCTTAGCGCCGGGAAACGGTGGGGGCTACACCTTC.

This clone showed up just once. V and J are TRBV11-2 and TRBJ2-3, with 8 positions matching TRBD2. Germline loops: CDR1 SGHAT, CDR2 FQNNGV. The CDR3 totals 14 residues. J gave up 8 bases and V 5 bases, and 9 bases lay outside the gene matches. The DNA of the CDR3 is TGTGCCAGCAGCCGCGAAGCGGGAGCCCGTACGCAGTATTTT. Its protein is CASSREAGARTQYF.

V gene TRBV10-2 combines with J gene TRBJ2-5; D may match TRBD1 or TRBD2 (5 bases each). This CDR3 is 12 amino acids long. Trimming removed 8 bases at V and 4 bases at J, with 11 bases between. CDR1 is WSHSY, CDR2 SAAADI, per germline. CDR3 loop: CASAGRAETQYF. CDR3 in DNA: TGCGCCAGCGCGGGCAGGGCAGAGACCCAGTACTTC.

The gene calls are TRBV5-4 and TRBJ1-5; 9 nucleotides agree with TRBD1. The CDR3 is 12 residues long. Germline trimming cut 2 bases from V and 12 bases from J; bases unmatched to any gene: 3. Germline V gene sequence: CDR1 SGHNT, CDR2 YYREEE (reference sequence). In DNA form, the CDR3 reads TGTGCCAGCAGCTTCCACAGGGGGCGCCAGCATTTT. This codes for CASSFHRGRQHF.

The V call is TRBV14, the J call TRBJ2-3; D tentatively reads TRBD1 or TRBD2 (5 bases each). Germline CDR1 and CDR2: SGHDN and FVKESK. The CDR3 totals 16 residues. V gave up 0 bases and J gave up 1 base, with 11 bases separating them. The chain's CDR3 is CASSQEPRGRTDTQYF. CDR3 nucleotide sequence: TGTGCCAGCAGCCAAGAGCCTCGGGGCCGCACAGATACGCAGTATTTT.

This clone was found once. The V call is TRBV15, the J call TRBJ1-6; 8 bases agree with TRBD1. Looked up from germline, CDR1 is LNHNV and CDR2 is YYDKDF (reference sequence). J gave up 5 bases and V 2 bases, and 2 bases lay outside the gene matches. The CDR3 sequence is 15 residues long. CDR3: CATSRLDRDNSPLHF. The CDR3 bases are TGTGCCACCAGCAGACTGGACAGGGATAATTCACCCCTCCACTTT.

The CDR3 DNA reads TGTGCCAGCAGTCGGTGGGACGGAGGTCAAGAGACCCAGTACTTC. It codes for CASSRWDGGQETQYF. The J gene is TRBJ2-5, the V gene TRBV6-6; possibly TRBD1 or TRBD2 for D (5 bases each). V dropped 5 bases and J dropped 2 bases, with 15 bases sitting between them. Germline loops: CDR1 MNHNY, CDR2 SVGAGI (reference sequence). The CDR3 consists of 15 residues.

This chain uses TRBV7-8 with TRBJ2-3, with a weak D call TRBD2 (6 bases). CDR1 and CDR2 (germline): SGHVS, FQNEAQ. The CDR3 is 16 amino acids. V was clipped by 5 bases and J by 0 bases, with 15 bases between them. The CDR3 loop is CASSMIAVFSTDTQYF. The CDR3, as DNA: TGTGCCAGCAGCATGATAGCGGTTTTTAGCACAGATACGCAGTATTTT.

The J gene is TRBJ2-7, the V gene TRBV27; 10 nucleotides agree with TRBD1. The V gene end was trimmed by 3 bases and the J gene end by 4 bases; junction bases not matched to a gene: 6. The CDR3 runs 15 residues. Germline assignment: CDR1 MNHEY and CDR2 SMNVEV (reference sequence). CDR3 amino acids: CASSFGGTGVYEQYF. CDR3 DNA sequence: TGTGCCAGCAGTTTTGGGGGGACAGGGGTTTACGAGCAGTACTTC.

The genes are TRBV5-6 and TRBJ2-3; the D is unclear. The CDR3 has 13 amino acids. V was clipped by 1 base and J by 6 bases, with 9 bases between them. Germline loops: CDR1 SGHDT, CDR2 YYEEEE. The CDR3: CASSLSGRDTQYF. The CDR3 DNA follows: TGTGCCAGCAGCTTGTCAGGCCGGGATACGCAGTATTTT.

The V call is TRBV4-3, the J call TRBJ2-7; TRBD2 agrees at 7 bases. Germline V gene sequence: CDR1 LGHNA, CDR2 YSLEER. Unmatched junction bases numbered 8, after V lost 0 bases and J lost 0 bases. This CDR3 has 17 residues. The chain's CDR3 is CASSQDPSGNFSYEQYV. The CDR3 nucleotides are TGCGCCAGCAGCCAAGACCCTAGCGGCAACTTCTCCTACGAGCAGTACGTC.

This clone came up once. This chain links TRBV5-1 with TRBJ1-4, with a weak D call TRBD1 (6 bases). Trimming stripped 4 bases from V and 5 bases from J, with 15 bases between. The length of the CDR3 is 15 residues. Looked up from germline, CDR1 is SGHRS and CDR2 is YFSETQ. The DNA of the CDR3 is TGCGCCAGCAGCCTACAGGGCTGGGACAATGAAAAACTGTTTTTT. It is translated as CASSLQGWDNEKLFF.